These 29 T cell receptor beta chains were sequenced from one sample in a study of identical twins. A single record per CDR3 protein comes from TCRdb applying MiXCR to the 5' RACE reads. The table includes over 600,000 distinct CDR3 sequences, around 21% detected once. This sample was also put to use in a study of T cells expressing NK-cell markers.

Specimen: PBMCs. These receptors were obtained from a woman under 30 in good health.

The chain couples TRBV6-5 to TRBJ2-7; D unresolved. V shed 1 base and J shed 7 bases, with 11 bases lying between them. The CDR3 extends over 13 amino acids. Per germline, CDR1 MNHEY and CDR2 SVGAGI. The DNA of the CDR3 is TGTGCCAGCAGTTACTTTTCAAAAGGAGAGCAGTACTTC. Translating gives CASSYFSKGEQYF.

V and J are TRBV28 and TRBJ1-4; 7 bases line up with TRBD1. Germline values: CDR1 MDHEN, CDR2 SYDVKM. CDR3 length: 15 amino acids. Trimming at V came to 7 bases and at J to 6 bases, leaving 11 bases not matched to a gene. The CDR3 protein is CASILRTGWDEKLFF. The CDR3 DNA is TGTGCCAGCATCCTCCGGACAGGCTGGGATGAAAAACTGTTTTTT. Combining the CDR3 with reference TRBV28 and TRBJ1-4 gives the whole variable domain DVKVTQSSRYLVKRTGEKVFLECVQDMDHENMFWYRQDPGLGLRLIYFSYDVKMKEKGDIPEGYSVSREKKERFSLILESASTNQTSMYLCASILRTGWDEKLFFGSGTQLSVL.

This clonotype showed up just a few times. The rearrangement joins TRBV29-1 to TRBJ1-1; D is undetermined. The CDR3 is made up of 13 amino acids. The V gene lost 2 bases and the J gene lost 5 bases, with 12 bases spanning the gap. CDR1 SQVTM and CDR2 ANQGSEA come from the germline V gene. The CDR3 bases are TGCAGCGTTGAAAGCGGAGGGAGAACTGAAGCTTTCTTT. Translating gives CSVESGGRTEAFF.

The chain links TRBV5-1 to TRBJ1-2, with 12 nucleotides matching TRBD1. With 4 bases clipped from V and 3 bases from J, the junction kept 7 bases outside the gene matches. The CDR3 loop spans 16 amino acids. Per germline, CDR1 SGHRS and CDR2 YFSETQ. The chain's CDR3 is CASSPGTGGSYYGYTF. CDR3 DNA sequence: TGCGCCAGCAGCCCCGGGACAGGGGGCTCTTACTATGGCTACACCTTC.

The chain links TRBV9 to TRBJ2-7; D remains ambiguous. Germline CDR1 and CDR2: SGDLS and YYNGEE. Trimming left V 4 bases short and J 5 bases short, with 19 bases between. The CDR3 loop spans 15 amino acids. CDR3 in amino acids: CASSRLRYPSNEQYF. The CDR3 DNA is TGTGCCAGCAGCCGGCTACGGTACCCCAGTAACGAGCAGTACTTC.

The chain uses TRBV20-1 and TRBJ2-1; 7 positions match TRBD1. V lost 5 bases, J lost 8 bases, and 6 bases stayed unmatched. The CDR3 is 12 amino acids. Germline V gene sequence: CDR1 DFQATT, CDR2 SNEGSKA (reference sequence). For the CDR3, the DNA is TGCAGTGCTTTTGACAGGGCGGATGAGCAGTTCTTC. This encodes CSAFDRADEQFF.

This clonotype was recorded many times. The genes are TRBV12-3 or TRBV12-4 and TRBJ2-4, with 12 bases lining up with TRBD2. There are 13 residues in the CDR3. Trimming cost V 5 bases and J 10 bases; bases outside gene matches: 3. CDR3 in amino acids: CASSGGLAGIQYF. The CDR3 nucleotides are TGTGCCAGCAGTGGAGGACTAGCGGGGATTCAGTACTTC.

There are many counts of this clonotype. The chain uses TRBV7-8 and TRBJ2-1; D gene ambiguous. Per the germline V gene, CDR1 is SGHVS and CDR2 is FQNEAQ. The CDR3 covers 17 residues. Trimming cost V 2 bases and J 0 bases, with 14 bases left between them. DNA for the CDR3: TGTGCCAGCAGCTTAAGCATCAGCTCCCCCTCCTACAATGAGCAGTTCTTC. It yields the protein CASSLSISSPSYNEQFF.

The chain combines TRBV2 with TRBJ2-3, with TRBD2 as a possible D gene (5 bases). The CDR3 has 14 residues. The germline gives CDR1 SNHLY, CDR2 FYNNEI. The V gene lost 7 bases and the J gene lost 1 base, with 12 bases spanning the gap. The CDR3 region has the DNA TGTGCCAGCAAAGTGGACTCGCGCACAGATACGCAGTATTTT. Translation: CASKVDSRTDTQYF.

This clonotype came up a few times. V usage is TRBV5-5 and J usage is TRBJ2-7; D not resolved. The V end lost 4 bases, the J end lost 4 bases, and 6 bases lay between the germline ends. Germline loops: CDR1 SGHKS, CDR2 YYEKEE (reference sequence). This CDR3 is built from 11 residues. CDR3 DNA: TGTGCCAGCAGCGTAGAATACGAGCAGTACTTC. Amino acid sequence: CASSVEYEQYF.

The chain recombines TRBV29-1 with TRBJ1-4; perhaps TRBD1 as D (5 bases). This CDR3 has 12 amino acids. Trimming took 6 bases from V and 7 from J, leaving 12 bases between them. Germline V lookup: CDR1 SQVTM, CDR2 ANQGSEA. The CDR3 sequence is CSVQGNGEKLFF. The CDR3 region has the DNA TGCAGCGTCCAGGGAAACGGTGAAAAACTGTTTTTT.

The chain uses TRBV4-1 and TRBJ2-7; D remains ambiguous. The germline gives CDR1 MGHRA, CDR2 YSYEKL. The CDR3 spans 16 residues. Trimming stripped 3 bases from V and 3 bases from J, with 18 bases between. In DNA, the CDR3 is TGCGCCAGCAGCCATCGCGGACCCGGGTCGGTCTACGAGCAGTACTTC. It yields the protein CASSHRGPGSVYEQYF.

This clonotype was recorded many times. J is TRBJ2-1 and V is TRBV5-1; maybe TRBD2 (6 bases). The CDR3 totals 17 residues. Germline V CDR1 and CDR2: SGHRS, YFSETQ. The V end lost 2 bases, the J end lost 7 bases, and 22 bases lay between the germline ends. The CDR3 sequence is CASSFYVAGGGLNEQFF. In DNA form, the CDR3 reads TGCGCCAGCAGCTTCTACGTGGCGGGCGGAGGGCTTAATGAGCAGTTCTTC.

The chain combines TRBV20-1 with TRBJ1-2, with TRBD1 matching over 10 bases. After removal of 3 bases from V and 0 bases from J, the junction contained 7 bases not matched to a gene. The CDR3 extends over 16 amino acids. In germline, CDR1 is DFQATT, CDR2 SNEGSKA (reference sequence). The CDR3 loop reads CSARRTGGSTNYGYTF. CDR3 in DNA: TGCAGTGCTAGGAGGACAGGGGGAAGTACTAACTATGGCTACACCTTC.

The DNA of the CDR3 is TGCGCCAGCAGCTTGGATATAGGGATGTACGAGCAGTACTTC. It yields the protein CASSLDIGMYEQYF. The chain combines TRBV5-1 with TRBJ2-7; D is ambiguous. This CDR3 has 14 residues. V lost 0 bases to trimming and J lost 4 bases, with 11 bases between them. Germline V gene lookup returns CDR1 SGHRS and CDR2 YFSETQ.

The V call is TRBV20-1, the J call TRBJ1-5, with D perhaps TRBD1 (5 bases). Germline-derived CDR1 and CDR2 are DFQATT and SNEGSKA (reference sequence). Trimming left V 0 bases short and J 5 bases short, with 8 bases between. CDR3 length: 13 residues. The CDR3 spells CSARDRDDQPQHF. In nucleotides, the CDR3 is TGCAGTGCTAGAGACAGGGATGATCAGCCCCAGCATTTT.

The table lists this clonotype with a few counts. CDR3 loop: CASSLSGLAGAYTQYF. In nucleotides, the CDR3 is TGTGCCAGCAGCTTATCGGGACTAGCGGGAGCGTATACGCAGTATTTT. The chain joins TRBV7-9 to TRBJ2-3, with 14 bases aligning to TRBD2. The CDR3 loop spans 16 amino acids. The V gene's germline CDR1 is SEHNR and CDR2 FQNEAQ (reference sequence). With 2 bases clipped from V and 7 bases from J, the junction kept 5 bases outside the gene matches.

This clonotype was counted many times. The V call is TRBV20-1, the J call TRBJ2-4; 7 bases line up with TRBD2. The CDR3 contains 15 residues. The V segment lost 4 bases and the J segment 0 bases; nucleotides outside the gene matches: 6. Looked up from germline, CDR1 is DFQATT and CDR2 is SNEGSKA (reference sequence). CDR3 in DNA: TGCAGTGCTACTCAGCGGGGAAGAGCCAAAAACATTCAGTACTTC. Its translation: CSATQRGRAKNIQYF.

The chain has TRBV10-3 and TRBJ2-1; the match to TRBD1 covers 10 bases. Germline V gives CDR1 ENHRY, CDR2 SYGVKD. V lost 4 bases and J lost 1; bases outside the gene matches: 7. The CDR3 is made up of 17 amino acids. The CDR3 DNA reads TGTGCCATCAGTGTCCTCGGACAGGGGGTTTCCTACAATGAGCAGTTCTTC. Translating it yields CAISVLGQGVSYNEQFF.

This clonotype showed up just a few times. This chain joins TRBV10-3 and TRBJ2-6, with unresolved D. Germline loops: CDR1 ENHRY, CDR2 SYGVKD. V lost 4 bases and J lost 4, with 2 bases in between. The CDR3 sequence is 12 residues long. The CDR3 region has the DNA TGTGCCATCAGTGGGGGGGCCAACGTCCTGACTTTC. It yields the protein CAISGGANVLTF.

CDR3 DNA: TGCAGCGTTGGGCAGGGAGACACAGATACGCAGTATTTT. Protein sequence: CSVGQGDTDTQYF. J is TRBJ2-3 and V is TRBV29-1; perhaps D is TRBD1 or TRBD2 (5 bases each). Trimming pared 4 bases from V and 2 bases from J, leaving 10 bases between. CDR1 and CDR2 (germline): SQVTM, ANQGSEA. The CDR3 contains 13 residues.

This clonotype has ten or more counts. The rearrangement links TRBV10-3 to TRBJ1-5; 7 bases match TRBD1. The CDR3 contains 14 residues. V dropped 4 bases and J dropped 7; count of bases not matched to a gene: 7. Germline V gene lookup returns CDR1 ENHRY and CDR2 SYGVKD. The CDR3 DNA sequence: TGTGCCATCAGTGGCGGACAGGATAGGCAGCCCCAGCATTTT. Amino acids: CAISGGQDRQPQHF.

This clonotype was seen just once. The chain recombines TRBV24-1 with TRBJ2-2, with TRBD1 matching 8 bases. The CDR3 extends over 16 amino acids. Germline V gene data show CDR1 as KGHDR and CDR2 as SFDVKD. With 4 bases clipped from V and 1 base from J, the junction kept 4 bases outside the gene matches. The CDR3 spells CATSDYGQGNTGELFF. The CDR3 DNA reads as TGTGCCACCAGTGACTACGGACAGGGGAACACCGGGGAGCTGTTTTTT.

The rearrangement links TRBV5-1 to TRBJ2-3; D may be TRBD1 (6 bases). The V gene lost 4 bases and the J gene lost 1 base, with 10 bases spanning the gap. The CDR3 contains 14 residues. Germline V CDR1 and CDR2: SGHRS, YFSETQ. The CDR3 coding sequence is TGCGCCAGCAGCCCGGGACACGGCACAGATACGCAGTATTTT. Translated: CASSPGHGTDTQYF.

The V gene is TRBV5-1, the J gene TRBJ2-1, with 9 bases that match TRBD2. CDR1 is SGHRS, CDR2 YFSETQ, per germline. The junction had 1 base not matched to a gene; V was cut back by 4 bases and J by 5 bases. The CDR3 loop spans 13 amino acids. The CDR3 here is CASSIAGDNEQFF. CDR3 coding DNA: TGCGCCAGCAGCATAGCGGGGGACAATGAGCAGTTCTTC.

This clonotype was seen only a few times. The chain is built from TRBV20-1 and TRBJ2-6; 7 bases agree with TRBD2. After removal of 6 bases from V and 2 bases from J, the junction contained 7 bases not matched to a gene. The CDR3 spans 15 residues. The germline V gene has CDR1 DFQATT and CDR2 SNEGSKA (reference sequence). The CDR3 bases are TGCAGTGCCCACTGGGAGGGAGCTGGGGCCAACGTCCTGACTTTC. This translates into CSAHWEGAGANVLTF.

V and J are TRBV7-2 and TRBJ2-1, with 12 bases that match TRBD2. V trimming: 5 bases; J trimming: 6 bases; junction bases outside the gene matches: 8. The length of the CDR3 is 16 residues. CDR1 SGHTA and CDR2 FQGNSA come from the germline V gene. CDR3 in amino acids: CASSPQLAGGVNEQFF. DNA of the CDR3: TGTGCCAGCAGCCCCCAACTAGCGGGGGGCGTCAATGAGCAGTTCTTC.

This clonotype was recorded a few times. CDR3 DNA: TGTGCCAGCAGTTCGACAGGGATCCCAGAGACCCAGTACTTC. Amino acid sequence: CASSSTGIPETQYF. V usage is TRBV12-3 or TRBV12-4 and J usage is TRBJ2-5; 7 bases are shared with TRBD1. Trimming cost V 4 bases and J 4 bases; bases outside gene matches: 6. This CDR3 has 14 residues.

This clonotype was counted a few times. The chain carries TRBV20-1 and TRBJ2-1; TRBD2 agrees at 14 bases. The CDR3 covers 17 residues. The V gene end was trimmed by 2 bases and the J gene end by 9 bases; junction bases not matched to a gene: 12. Germline lookup yields CDR1 DFQATT and CDR2 SNEGSKA (reference sequence). CDR3: CSARPRLGLAGGIEQFF. CDR3 bases: TGCAGTGCTAGACCCCGGCTTGGACTAGCGGGAGGAATTGAGCAGTTCTTC.